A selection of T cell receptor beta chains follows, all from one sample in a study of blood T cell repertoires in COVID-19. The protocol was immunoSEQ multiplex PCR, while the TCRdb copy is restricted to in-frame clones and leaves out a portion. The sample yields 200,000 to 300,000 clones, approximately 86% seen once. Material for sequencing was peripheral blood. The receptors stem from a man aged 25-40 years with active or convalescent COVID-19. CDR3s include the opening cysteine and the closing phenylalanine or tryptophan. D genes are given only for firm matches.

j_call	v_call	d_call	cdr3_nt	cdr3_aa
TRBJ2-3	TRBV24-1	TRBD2	TGTGCCACCAGTGAACCACCATACAGCGGGGGGCCCACAGATACGCAGTATTTT	CATSEPPYSGGPTDTQYF
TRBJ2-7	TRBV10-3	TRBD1	TGTGCCATCAGTGAGGACAGGGACCGAACAAGCTCCTACGAGCAGTACTTC	CAISEDRDRTSSYEQYF
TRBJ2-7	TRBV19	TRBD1	TGTGCCAGTAGTATCCGCCGGACAGGGTCGGACGAGCAGTACTTC	CASSIRRTGSDEQYF
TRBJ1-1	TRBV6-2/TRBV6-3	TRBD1	TGTGCCAGCAGCGAGACAGGGATTACGACTGAAGCTTTCTTT	CASSETGITTEAFF
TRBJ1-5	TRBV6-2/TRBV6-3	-	TGTGCCAGCAGTTACTGGGCGGGTCAGCCCCAGCATTTT	CASSYWAGQPQHF
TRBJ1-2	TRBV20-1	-	TGCAGTGCTAGTCTCCCCCAAAGGGGAAACTATGGCTACACCTTC	CSASLPQRGNYGYTF
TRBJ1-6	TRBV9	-	TGTGCCAGCAGCGTAGATGGGGGAGGTAATTCACCCCTCCACTTT	CASSVDGGGNSPLHF
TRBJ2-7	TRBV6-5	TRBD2	TGTGCCAGCAGCCGATCTAGCGGGGGGACCTTAGAGCAGTACTTC	CASSRSSGGTLEQYF
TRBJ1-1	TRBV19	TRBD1	TGTGCCAGTAGTATCAGGGGGCCCAACGGTGAAGCTTTCTTT	CASSIRGPNGEAFF
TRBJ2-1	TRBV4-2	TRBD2	TGTGCCAGCAGACTCACTAGCGGGGGGGCTTACAATGAGCAGTTCTTC	CASRLTSGGAYNEQFF
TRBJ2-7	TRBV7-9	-	TGTGCCAGCAGCCCTCCTCGGGGGTACCTTGGCTACGAGCAGTACTTC	CASSPPRGYLGYEQYF
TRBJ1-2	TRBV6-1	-	TGTGCCAGCAGTGAAGCGGAGGGGGGGGTTGGCTACACCTTC	CASSEAEGGVGYTF
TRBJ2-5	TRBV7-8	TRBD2	TGTGCCAGCAGCTTAAGCTCGGGACTAGCGGGAGAAGAGACCCAGTACTTC	CASSLSSGLAGEETQYF
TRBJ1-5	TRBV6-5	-	TGTGCCAGCAGTCGACAGCCAGGACAGCCCCAGCATTTT	CASSRQPGQPQHF